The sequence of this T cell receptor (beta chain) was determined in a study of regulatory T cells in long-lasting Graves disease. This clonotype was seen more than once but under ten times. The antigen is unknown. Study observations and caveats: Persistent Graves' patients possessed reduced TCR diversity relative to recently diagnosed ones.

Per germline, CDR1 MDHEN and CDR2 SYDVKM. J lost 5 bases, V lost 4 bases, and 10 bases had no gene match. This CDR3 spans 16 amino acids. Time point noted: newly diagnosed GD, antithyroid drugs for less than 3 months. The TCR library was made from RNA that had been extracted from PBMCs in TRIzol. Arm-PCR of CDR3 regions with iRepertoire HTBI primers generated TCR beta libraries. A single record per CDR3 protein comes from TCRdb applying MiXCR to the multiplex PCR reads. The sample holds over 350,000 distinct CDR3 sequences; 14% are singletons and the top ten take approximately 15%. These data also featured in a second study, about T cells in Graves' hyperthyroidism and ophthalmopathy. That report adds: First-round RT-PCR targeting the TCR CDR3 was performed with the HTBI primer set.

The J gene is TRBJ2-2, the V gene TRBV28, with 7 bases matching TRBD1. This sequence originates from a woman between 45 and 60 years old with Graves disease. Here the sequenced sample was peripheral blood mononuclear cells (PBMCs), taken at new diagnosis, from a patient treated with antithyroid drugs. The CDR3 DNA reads TGTGCCAGCAGTTACGGGTATAGGGGGCGGACCGGGGAGCTGTTTTTT. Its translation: CASSYGYRGRTGELFF. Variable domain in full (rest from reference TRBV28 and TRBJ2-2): DVKVTQSSRYLVKRTGEKVFLECVQDMDHENMFWYRQDPGLGLRLIYFSYDVKMKEKGDIPEGYSVSREKKERFSLILESASTNQTSMYLCASSYGYRGRTGELFFGEGSRLTVL.